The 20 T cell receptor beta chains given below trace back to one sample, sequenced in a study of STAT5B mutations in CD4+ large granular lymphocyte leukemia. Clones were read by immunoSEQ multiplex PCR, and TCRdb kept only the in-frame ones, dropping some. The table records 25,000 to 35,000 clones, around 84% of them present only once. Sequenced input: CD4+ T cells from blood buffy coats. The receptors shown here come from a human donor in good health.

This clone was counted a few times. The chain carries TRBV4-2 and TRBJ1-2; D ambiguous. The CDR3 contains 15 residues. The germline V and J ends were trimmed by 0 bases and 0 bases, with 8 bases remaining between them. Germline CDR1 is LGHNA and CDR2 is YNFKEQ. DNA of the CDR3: TGTGCCAGCAGCCAAGATCCGGGAGCTAACTATGGCTACACCTTC. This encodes CASSQDPGANYGYTF.

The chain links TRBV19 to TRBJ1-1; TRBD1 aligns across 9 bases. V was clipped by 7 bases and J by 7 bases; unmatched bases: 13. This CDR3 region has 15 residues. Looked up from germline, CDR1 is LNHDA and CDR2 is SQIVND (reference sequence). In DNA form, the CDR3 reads TGTGCCAGTACCCCGCCCGGGACAGGGAGGAGTGAAGCTTTCTTT. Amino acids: CASTPPGTGRSEAFF. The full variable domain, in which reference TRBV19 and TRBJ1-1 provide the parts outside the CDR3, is DGGITQSPKYLFRKEGQNVTLSCEQNLNHDAMYWYRQDPGQGLRLIYYSQIVNDFQKGDIAEGYSVSREKKESFPLTVTSAQKNPTAFYLCASTPPGTGRSEAFFGQGTRLTVV.

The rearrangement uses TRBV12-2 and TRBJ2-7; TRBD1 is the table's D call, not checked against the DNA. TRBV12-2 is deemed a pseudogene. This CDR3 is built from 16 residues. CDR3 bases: TGTGCAAGTCGCTTAGGAAGTGGCGACAGGGGTTACGAGCAGTACTTC. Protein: CASRLGSGDRGYEQYF.

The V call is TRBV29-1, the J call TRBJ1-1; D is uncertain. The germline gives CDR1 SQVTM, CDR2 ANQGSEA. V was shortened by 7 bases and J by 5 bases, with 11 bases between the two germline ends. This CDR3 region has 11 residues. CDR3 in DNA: TGCAGCGGCGCGGGTGTTACTGAAGCTTTCTTT. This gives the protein CSGAGVTEAFF.

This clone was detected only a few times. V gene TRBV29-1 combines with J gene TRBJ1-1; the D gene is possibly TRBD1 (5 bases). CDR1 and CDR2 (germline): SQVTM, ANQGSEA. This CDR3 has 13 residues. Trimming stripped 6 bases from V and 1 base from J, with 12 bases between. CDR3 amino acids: CSVIRVGNTEAFF. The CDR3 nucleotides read TGCAGCGTCATCAGGGTAGGGAACACTGAAGCTTTCTTT.

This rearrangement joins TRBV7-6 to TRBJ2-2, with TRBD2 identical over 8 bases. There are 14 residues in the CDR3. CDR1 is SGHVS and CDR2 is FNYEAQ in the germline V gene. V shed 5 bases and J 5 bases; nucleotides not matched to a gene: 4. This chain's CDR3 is CASSLGTSTGELFF. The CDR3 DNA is TGTGCCAGCAGCCTGGGGACTAGTACCGGGGAGCTGTTTTTT. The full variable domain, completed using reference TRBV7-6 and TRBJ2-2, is GAGVSQSPRYKVTKRGQDVALRCDPISGHVSLYWYRQALGQGPEFLTYFNYEAQQDKSGLPNDRFSAERPEGSISTLTIQRTEQRDSAMYRCASSLGTSTGELFFGEGSRLTVL.

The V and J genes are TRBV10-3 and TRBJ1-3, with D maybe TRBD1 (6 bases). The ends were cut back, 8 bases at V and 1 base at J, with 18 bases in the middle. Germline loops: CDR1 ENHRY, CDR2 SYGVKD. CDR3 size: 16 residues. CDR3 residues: CAISPAAGASGNTIYF. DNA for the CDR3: TGTGCCATCTCCCCGGCCGCAGGGGCTTCTGGAAACACCATATATTTT.

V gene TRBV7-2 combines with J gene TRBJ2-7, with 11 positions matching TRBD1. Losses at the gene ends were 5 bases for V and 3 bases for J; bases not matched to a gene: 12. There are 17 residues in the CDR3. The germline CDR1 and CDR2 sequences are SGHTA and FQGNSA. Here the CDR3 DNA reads TGTGCCAGCAGCGTGGGTTTGTCCGGGACAGGGGGCTACGAGCAGTACTTC. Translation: CASSVGLSGTGGYEQYF.

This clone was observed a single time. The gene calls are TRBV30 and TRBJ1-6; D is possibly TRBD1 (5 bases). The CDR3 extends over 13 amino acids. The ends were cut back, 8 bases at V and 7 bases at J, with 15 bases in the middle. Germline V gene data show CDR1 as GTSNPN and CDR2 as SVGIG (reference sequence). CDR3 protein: CAGGRQDNSPLHF. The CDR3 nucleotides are TGTGCCGGGGGACGGCAGGACAATTCACCCCTCCACTTT.

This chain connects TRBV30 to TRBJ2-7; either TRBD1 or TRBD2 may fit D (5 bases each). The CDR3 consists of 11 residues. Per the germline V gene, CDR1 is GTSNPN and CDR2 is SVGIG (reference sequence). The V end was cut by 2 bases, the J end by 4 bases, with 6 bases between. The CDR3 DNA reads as TGTGCCTGGAGTTGGGGGTACGAGCAGTACTTC. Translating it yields CAWSWGYEQYF.

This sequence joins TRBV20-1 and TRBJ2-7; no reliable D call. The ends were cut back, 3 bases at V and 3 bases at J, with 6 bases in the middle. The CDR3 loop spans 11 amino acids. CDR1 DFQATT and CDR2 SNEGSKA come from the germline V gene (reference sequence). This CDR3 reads CSASSGYEQYF. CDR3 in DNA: TGCAGTGCTAGCTCCGGCTACGAGCAGTACTTC.

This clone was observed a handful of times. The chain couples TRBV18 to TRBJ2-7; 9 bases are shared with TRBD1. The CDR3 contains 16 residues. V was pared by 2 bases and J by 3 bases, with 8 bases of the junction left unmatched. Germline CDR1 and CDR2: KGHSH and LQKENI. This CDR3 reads CASSPGPGQGYYEQYF. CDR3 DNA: TGTGCCAGCTCACCAGGACCGGGACAGGGTTACTACGAGCAGTACTTC. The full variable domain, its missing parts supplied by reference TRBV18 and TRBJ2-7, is NAGVMQNPRHLVRRRGQEARLRCSPMKGHSHVYWYRQLPEEGLKFMVYLQKENIIDESGMPKERFSAEFPKEGPSILRIQQVVRGDSAAYFCASSPGPGQGYYEQYFGPGTRLTVT.

The CDR3, as DNA: TGTGCCAGCAGCCTCGAGACTAGCGGGAGTGGGGGTGAGCAGTTCTTC. Translating gives CASSLETSGSGGEQFF. V and J are TRBV4-2 and TRBJ2-1; TRBD2 matches at 12 bases. After removal of 4 bases from V and 9 bases from J, the junction contained 10 bases not matched to a gene. This CDR3 is built from 16 residues. CDR1 and CDR2 (germline): LGHNA, YNFKEQ.

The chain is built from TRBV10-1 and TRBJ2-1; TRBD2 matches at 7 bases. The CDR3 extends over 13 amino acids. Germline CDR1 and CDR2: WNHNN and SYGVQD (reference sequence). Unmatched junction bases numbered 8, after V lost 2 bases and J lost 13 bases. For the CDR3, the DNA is TGCGCCAGCAGTGAGCCGTCCGGACTAGAACAGTTCTTC. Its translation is CASSEPSGLEQFF.

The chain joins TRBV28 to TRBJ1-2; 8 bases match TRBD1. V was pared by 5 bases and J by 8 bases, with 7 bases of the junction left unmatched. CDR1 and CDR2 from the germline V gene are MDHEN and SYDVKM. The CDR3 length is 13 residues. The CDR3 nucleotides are TGTGCCAGCAGTAACCGGGACAGGTTCGGCTACACCTTC. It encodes CASSNRDRFGYTF.

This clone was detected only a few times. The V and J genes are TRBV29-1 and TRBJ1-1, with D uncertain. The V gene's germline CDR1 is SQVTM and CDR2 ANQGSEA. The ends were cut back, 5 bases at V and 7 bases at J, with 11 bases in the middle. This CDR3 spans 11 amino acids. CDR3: CSVRNRGEAFF. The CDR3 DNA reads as TGCAGCGTTCGGAACCGGGGTGAAGCTTTCTTT.

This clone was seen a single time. CDR3 sequence reads: CASSGQGESKQYF. The CDR3 nucleotides read TGTGCCAGTAGTGGACAGGGAGAGAGCAAGCAGTACTTC. This chain connects TRBV19 to TRBJ2-7; 8 bases align to TRBD1. V shed 5 bases, J shed 8 bases, and the junction held 8 bases outside the gene matches. CDR1 and CDR2 from the germline V gene are LNHDA and SQIVND (reference sequence). The CDR3 covers 13 residues.

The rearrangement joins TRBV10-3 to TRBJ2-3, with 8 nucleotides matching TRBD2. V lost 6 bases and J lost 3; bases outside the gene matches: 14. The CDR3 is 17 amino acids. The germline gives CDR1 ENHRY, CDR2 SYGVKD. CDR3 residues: CAISQPGSGRGTDTQYF. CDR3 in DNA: TGTGCCATCAGCCAGCCGGGGAGCGGGAGAGGAACAGATACGCAGTATTTT.

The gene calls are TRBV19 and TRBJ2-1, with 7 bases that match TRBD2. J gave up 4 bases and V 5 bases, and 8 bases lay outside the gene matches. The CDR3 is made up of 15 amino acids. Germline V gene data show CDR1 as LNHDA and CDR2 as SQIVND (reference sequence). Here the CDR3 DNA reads TGTGCCAGTAGTGGGAGGGGTAGGGCGTACAATGAGCAGTTCTTC. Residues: CASSGRGRAYNEQFF.

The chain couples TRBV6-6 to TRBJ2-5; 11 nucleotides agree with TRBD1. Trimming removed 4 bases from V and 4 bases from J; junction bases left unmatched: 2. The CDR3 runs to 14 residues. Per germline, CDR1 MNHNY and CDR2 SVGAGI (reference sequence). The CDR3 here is CASSWGQGGETQYF. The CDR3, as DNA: TGTGCCAGCAGTTGGGGACAGGGGGGAGAGACCCAGTACTTC.